This T cell receptor beta chain originates from a study of blood T cells in healthy people across ages. This CDR3 has 17 residues. Trimming left V 6 bases short and J 3 bases short, with 21 bases between. A second PCR, run for about 7 to 11 cycles, used a sample-barcoded 5' primer plus a J-beta primer mix. Via MiXCR, TCRdb re-called the 5' RACE reads, giving one row per CDR3 protein. The data show about a million distinct CDR3 sequences, about 48% seen once. This clonotype was seen a handful of times. Specimen: blood. This chain uses TRBV12-3 or TRBV12-4 with TRBJ2-1, with D perhaps TRBD2 (6 bases). This receptor was obtained from a man aged 30 to 39 in good health. CDR3 coding DNA: TGTGCCAGCAGAGCCCGGAGGGGCCCTGCAAGCTACAATGAGCAGTTCTTC. The encoded protein is CASRARRGPASYNEQFF.